This T cell receptor beta chain came from a study of OX40 agonist ivuxolimab in advanced cancers. The wider study: Three partial responders included one hepatocellular carcinoma patient and two cutaneous melanoma patients.

Sequencing used immunoSEQ multiplex PCR; TCRdb keeps in-frame clones, though not all of them. The sample includes some 140,000 clones, approximately 94% of them seen just once. Study-wide points: CD8+ T cells were the subset that, on average, had more expanded clones than CD4+.

Autoimmune disease history or systemic immunosuppression meant exclusion. The timepoints at which blood was sampled were baseline, cycle 4 day 1, and cycle 7 day 1. As for this clone: Its antigen remains unknown.

The junction had 2 bases not matched to a gene; V was cut back by 6 bases and J by 3 bases. Germline V gene sequence: CDR1 SSHAT, CDR2 FNYEAQ (reference sequence). This CDR3 is built from 14 residues. The V and J genes are TRBV7-7 and TRBJ2-5; 12 bases line up with TRBD2. The sample consisted of CD4+ or CD8+ T cells sorted from blood, taken in a trial of the OX40 agonist ivuxolimab. The sequence was collected from an adult with an advanced solid tumor such as melanoma, head and neck, liver or kidney cancer. DNA for the CDR3: TGTGCCAGCAGACGACTAGCGGGGGAAGAGACCCAGTACTTC. This encodes CASRRLAGEETQYF. The full variable domain, in which reference TRBV7-7 and TRBJ2-5 provide the parts outside the CDR3, is GAGVSQSPRYKVTKRGQDVTLRCDPISSHATLYWYQQALGQGPEFLTYFNYEAQPDKSGLPSDRFSAERPEGSISTLTIQRTEQRDSAMYRCASRRLAGEETQYFGPGTRLLVL.